The 8 T cell receptor beta chains below were found in one sample sequenced in a study of OX40 agonist ivuxolimab in advanced cancers. Library generation was performed with the immunoSEQ multiplex PCR assay. This is the immuneACCESS table as TCRdb keeps it, with only in-frame sequences that have V and J called. A part of the clones is gone; compared with another copy, unresolved V genes explain less than half, and the rest is unexplained. Recorded for this sample are 66,000 or so clones; 77% of them occurred a single time. In total, the top ten clones hold 1.6% of the sample. This specimen consisted of CD4+ or CD8+ T cells sorted from blood, obtained in a trial of the OX40 agonist ivuxolimab. The receptors were sampled from an adult with an advanced solid tumor such as melanoma, head and neck, liver or kidney cancer.

The rearrangement uses TRBV19 and TRBJ2-3; possible D gene TRBD1, 5 bases. Trimming pared 11 bases from V and 6 bases from J, leaving 18 bases between. This CDR3 contains 13 residues. Germline V lookup: CDR1 LNHDA, CDR2 SQIVND (reference sequence). The CDR3 loop reads CASHGPGWDTQYF. CDR3 coding DNA: TGTGCCTCACATGGCCCAGGGTGGGATACGCAGTATTTT.

The chain employs TRBV6-5 and TRBJ2-7, with 8 bases that match TRBD1. V lost 6 bases to trimming and J lost 4 bases; unmatched junction nucleotides: 11. Germline V gene sequence: CDR1 MNHEY, CDR2 SVGAGI. This CDR3 spans 15 amino acids. CDR3 sequence reads: CASSDSGTGVYEQYF. The CDR3 DNA reads TGTGCCAGCAGCGACTCCGGGACAGGCGTGTACGAGCAGTACTTC.

The CDR3 protein is CASSFRTSGGFGEQFF. The CDR3 DNA reads TGCGCCAGCAGCTTTCGGACTAGCGGGGGGTTCGGTGAGCAGTTCTTC. V is TRBV5-1 and J is TRBJ2-1, with 14 bases fitting TRBD2. V was clipped by 2 bases and J by 9 bases; unmatched bases: 7. The CDR3 loop spans 16 amino acids. CDR1 is SGHRS, CDR2 YFSETQ, per germline.

This clone was counted a single time. The rearrangement joins TRBV5-4 to TRBJ2-1; 12 nucleotides line up with TRBD2. The V gene end was trimmed by 4 bases and the J gene end by 1 base; junction bases not matched to a gene: 3. There are 16 residues in the CDR3. Germline CDR1 and CDR2: SGHNT and YYREEE (reference sequence). The CDR3 DNA follows: TGTGCCAGCAGCCCCGGACTAGCGGGATCCTACAATGAGCAGTTCTTC. It translates to CASSPGLAGSYNEQFF.

CDR3 in DNA: TGTGCCAGCACCAAACAGGGAGTGAGGCAAGAGACCCAGTACTTC. This codes for CASTKQGVRQETQYF. The chain has TRBV11-2 and TRBJ2-5, with D tentatively TRBD1 (6 bases). The V gene lost 7 bases and the J gene lost 2 bases, with 17 bases spanning the gap. This CDR3 is 15 amino acids long. Germline CDR1 SGHAT, CDR2 FQNNGV.

The chain is built from TRBV19 and TRBJ1-1; maybe TRBD1 (5 bases). Between the trimmed V and J ends, which lost 3 bases and 4 bases, there was a span of 18 bases. CDR1 LNHDA and CDR2 SQIVND come from the germline V gene (reference sequence). The CDR3 covers 16 residues. The CDR3 reads CASSIRGQGSGTEAFF. The CDR3 DNA reads TGTGCCAGTAGTATTCGTGGTCAGGGTTCGGGCACTGAAGCTTTCTTT.

The chain carries TRBV28 and TRBJ2-1, with 10 bases aligning to TRBD2. J lost 6 bases, V lost 5 bases, and 4 bases had no gene match. Per germline, CDR1 MDHEN and CDR2 SYDVKM. This CDR3 has 14 residues. Written as DNA, the CDR3 is TGTGCCAGCAGTGCGGCTAGCGGGGGCAATGAGCAGTTCTTC. It yields the protein CASSAASGGNEQFF.

This CDR3 is CASRTDGTPSPEQYF. The CDR3 region has the DNA TGTGCCAGCAGGACAGACGGGACCCCGAGCCCCGAGCAGTACTTC. The gene calls are TRBV11-3 and TRBJ2-7; the D call may be TRBD1 or TRBD2 (5 bases each). V lost 6 bases, J lost 6 bases, and 21 bases lay in between. Germline V lookup: CDR1 SGHNT, CDR2 YENEEA. This CDR3 comprises 15 residues.